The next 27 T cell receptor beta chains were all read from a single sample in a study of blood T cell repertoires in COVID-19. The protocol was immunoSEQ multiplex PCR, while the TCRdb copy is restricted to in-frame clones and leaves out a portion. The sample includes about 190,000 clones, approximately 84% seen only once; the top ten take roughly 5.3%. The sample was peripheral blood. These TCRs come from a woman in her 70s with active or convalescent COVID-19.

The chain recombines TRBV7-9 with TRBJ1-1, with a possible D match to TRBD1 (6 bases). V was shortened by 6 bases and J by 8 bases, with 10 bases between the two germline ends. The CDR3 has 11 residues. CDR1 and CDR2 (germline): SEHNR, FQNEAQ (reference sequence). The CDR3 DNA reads TGTGCCAGCAGTTCCGGGACAGAAGCTTTCTTT. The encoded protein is CASSSGTEAFF. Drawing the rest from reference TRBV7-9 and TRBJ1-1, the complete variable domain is DTGVSQNPRHKITKRGQNVTFRCDPISEHNRLYWYRQTLGQGPEFLTYFQNEAQLEKSRLLSDRFSAERPKGSFSTLEIQRTEQGDSAMYLCASSSGTEAFFGQGTRLTVV.

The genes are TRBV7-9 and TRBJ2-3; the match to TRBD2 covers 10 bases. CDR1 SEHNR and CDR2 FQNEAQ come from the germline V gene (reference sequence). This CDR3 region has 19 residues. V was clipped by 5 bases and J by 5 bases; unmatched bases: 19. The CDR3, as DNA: TGTGCCAGCAGCCCAACTCCGGTGGGAAGCGGGAGGGCCATAGATACGCAGTATTTT. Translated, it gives CASSPTPVGSGRAIDTQYF.

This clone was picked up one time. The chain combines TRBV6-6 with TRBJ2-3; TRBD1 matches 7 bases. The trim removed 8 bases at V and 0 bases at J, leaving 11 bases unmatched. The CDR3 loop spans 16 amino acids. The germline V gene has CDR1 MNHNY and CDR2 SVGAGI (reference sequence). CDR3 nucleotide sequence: TGTGCCAGCGGTCGACAGGGTACCTCTAGCACAGATACGCAGTATTTT. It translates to CASGRQGTSSTDTQYF.

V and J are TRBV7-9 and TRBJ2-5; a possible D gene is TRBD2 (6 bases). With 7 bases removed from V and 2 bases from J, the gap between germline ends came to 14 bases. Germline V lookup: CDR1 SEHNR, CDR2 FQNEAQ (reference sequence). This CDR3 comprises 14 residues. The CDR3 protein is CASNGGDGQETQYF. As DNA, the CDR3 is TGTGCCAGCAACGGGGGAGATGGGCAAGAGACCCAGTACTTC.

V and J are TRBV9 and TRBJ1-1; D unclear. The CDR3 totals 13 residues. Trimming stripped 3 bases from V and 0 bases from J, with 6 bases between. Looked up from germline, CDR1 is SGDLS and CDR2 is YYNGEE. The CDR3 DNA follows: TGTGCCAGCAGCGCGCAGATGAACACTGAAGCTTTCTTT. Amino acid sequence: CASSAQMNTEAFF.

The CDR3 sequence: CASSLSDTSPYNEQFF. The CDR3 nucleotides read TGTGCCAGCAGCTTATCCGACACTAGCCCGTACAATGAGCAGTTCTTC. The chain joins TRBV7-3 to TRBJ2-1, with D maybe TRBD2 (6 bases). Germline CDR1 and CDR2: SGHTA and FQGTGA. The CDR3 is 16 amino acids. Trimming took 2 bases from V and 4 from J, leaving 15 bases between them.

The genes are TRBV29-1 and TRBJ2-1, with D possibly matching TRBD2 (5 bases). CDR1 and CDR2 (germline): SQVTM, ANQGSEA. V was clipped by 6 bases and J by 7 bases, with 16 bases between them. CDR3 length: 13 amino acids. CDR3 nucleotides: TGCAGCGTCAATTCCCTAGCTGTAAATGAGCAGTTCTTC. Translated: CSVNSLAVNEQFF.

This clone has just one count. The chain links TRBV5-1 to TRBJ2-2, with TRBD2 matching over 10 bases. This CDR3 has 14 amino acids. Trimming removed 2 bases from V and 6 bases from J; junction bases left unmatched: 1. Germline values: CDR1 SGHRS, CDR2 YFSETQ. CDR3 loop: CASSLSGRAGELFF. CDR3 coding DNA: TGCGCCAGCAGCTTAAGCGGGAGGGCCGGGGAGCTGTTTTTT.

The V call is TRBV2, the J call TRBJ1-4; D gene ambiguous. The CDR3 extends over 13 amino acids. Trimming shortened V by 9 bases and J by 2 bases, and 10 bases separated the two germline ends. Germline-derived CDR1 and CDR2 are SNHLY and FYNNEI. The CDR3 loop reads CARSSQTNEKLFF. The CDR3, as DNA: TGTGCCAGGAGTAGTCAGACTAATGAAAAACTGTTTTTT.

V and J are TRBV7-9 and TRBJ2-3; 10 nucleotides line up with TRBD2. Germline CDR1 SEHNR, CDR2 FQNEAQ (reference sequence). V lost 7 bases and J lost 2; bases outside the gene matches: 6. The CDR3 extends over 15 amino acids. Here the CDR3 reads CASIGTSVPTDTQYF. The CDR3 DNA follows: TGTGCCAGCATCGGGACTAGCGTACCCACAGATACGCAGTATTTT.

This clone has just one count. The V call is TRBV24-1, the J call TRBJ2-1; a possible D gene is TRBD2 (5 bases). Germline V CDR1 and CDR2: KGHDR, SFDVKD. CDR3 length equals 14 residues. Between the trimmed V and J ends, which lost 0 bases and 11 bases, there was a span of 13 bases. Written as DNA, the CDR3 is TGTGCCACCAGTGATTTGGGCCGGGATCGGAAGCAGTTCTTC. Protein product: CATSDLGRDRKQFF.

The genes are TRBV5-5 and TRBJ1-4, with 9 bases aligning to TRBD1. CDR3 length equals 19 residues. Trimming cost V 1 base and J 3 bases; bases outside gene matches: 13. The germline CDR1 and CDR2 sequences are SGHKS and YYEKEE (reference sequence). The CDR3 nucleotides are TGTGCCAGCAGCTTGAAGGGGACAGGGCCAAGTACAGCTAATGAAAAACTGTTTTTT. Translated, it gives CASSLKGTGPSTANEKLFF.

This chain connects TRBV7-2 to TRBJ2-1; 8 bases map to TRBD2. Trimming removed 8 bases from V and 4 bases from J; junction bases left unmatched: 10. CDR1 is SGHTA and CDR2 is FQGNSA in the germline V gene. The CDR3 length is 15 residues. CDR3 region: CASGRSGSPYNEQFF. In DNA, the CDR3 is TGTGCCAGCGGAAGAAGCGGGAGCCCGTACAATGAGCAGTTCTTC.

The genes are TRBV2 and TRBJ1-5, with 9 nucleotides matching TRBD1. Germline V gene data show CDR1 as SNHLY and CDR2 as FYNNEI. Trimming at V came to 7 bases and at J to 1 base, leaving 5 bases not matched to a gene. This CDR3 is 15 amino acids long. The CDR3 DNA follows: TGTGCCAGCACAGAACAGGGGGCCAGCAATCAGCCCCAGCATTTT. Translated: CASTEQGASNQPQHF.

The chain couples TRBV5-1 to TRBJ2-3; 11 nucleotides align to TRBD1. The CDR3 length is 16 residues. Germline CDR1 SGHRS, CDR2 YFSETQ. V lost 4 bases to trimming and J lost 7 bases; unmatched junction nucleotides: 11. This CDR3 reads CASSASWDRGVNTQYF. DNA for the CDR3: TGCGCCAGCAGCGCCTCCTGGGACAGGGGGGTAAATACGCAGTATTTT.

Here the CDR3 DNA reads TGTGCCAGCAGCAACGACAGATATCAGCCCCAGCATTTT. Translation gives CASSNDRYQPQHF. The gene calls are TRBV7-2 and TRBJ1-5; perhaps TRBD1 as D (5 bases). Germline CDR1 is SGHTA and CDR2 is FQGNSA. The CDR3 is made up of 13 amino acids. V was pared by 5 bases and J by 5 bases, with 10 bases between.

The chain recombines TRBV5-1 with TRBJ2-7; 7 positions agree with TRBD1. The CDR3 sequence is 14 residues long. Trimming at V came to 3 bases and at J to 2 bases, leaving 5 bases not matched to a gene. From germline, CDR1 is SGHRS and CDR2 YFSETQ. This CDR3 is CASSYATGPYEQYF. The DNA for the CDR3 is TGCGCCAGCAGCTATGCGACAGGGCCCTACGAGCAGTACTTC.

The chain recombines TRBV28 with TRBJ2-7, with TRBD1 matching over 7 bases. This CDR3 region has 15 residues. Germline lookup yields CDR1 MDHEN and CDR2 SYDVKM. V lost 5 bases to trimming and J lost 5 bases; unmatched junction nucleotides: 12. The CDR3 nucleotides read TGTGCCAGCAGTGCCTCGGGACAGCCATACCACGAGCAGTACTTC. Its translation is CASSASGQPYHEQYF. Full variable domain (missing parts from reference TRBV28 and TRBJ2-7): DVKVTQSSRYLVKRTGEKVFLECVQDMDHENMFWYRQDPGLGLRLIYFSYDVKMKEKGDIPEGYSVSREKKERFSLILESASTNQTSMYLCASSASGQPYHEQYFGPGTRLTVT.

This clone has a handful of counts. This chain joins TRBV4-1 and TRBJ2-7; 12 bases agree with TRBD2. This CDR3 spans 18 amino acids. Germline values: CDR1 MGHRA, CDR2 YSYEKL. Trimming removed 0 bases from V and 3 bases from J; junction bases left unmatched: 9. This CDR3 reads CASSQETLAGGVRYEQYF. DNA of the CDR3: TGCGCCAGCAGCCAAGAGACCCTAGCGGGAGGGGTCCGCTACGAGCAGTACTTC.

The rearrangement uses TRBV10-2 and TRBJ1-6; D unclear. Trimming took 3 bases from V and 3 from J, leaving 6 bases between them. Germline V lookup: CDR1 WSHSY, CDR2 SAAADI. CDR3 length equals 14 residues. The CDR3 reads CASSETGYNSPLHF. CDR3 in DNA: TGCGCCAGCAGTGAAACGGGCTATAATTCACCCCTCCACTTT.

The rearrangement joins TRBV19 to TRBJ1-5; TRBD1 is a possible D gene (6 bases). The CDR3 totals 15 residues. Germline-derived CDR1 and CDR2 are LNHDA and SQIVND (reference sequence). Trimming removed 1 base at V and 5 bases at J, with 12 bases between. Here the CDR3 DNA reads TGTGCCAGTAGTATAGGGGGCACAGGGTATCAGCCCCAGCATTTT. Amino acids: CASSIGGTGYQPQHF. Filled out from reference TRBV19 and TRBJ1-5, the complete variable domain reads DGGITQSPKYLFRKEGQNVTLSCEQNLNHDAMYWYRQDPGQGLRLIYYSQIVNDFQKGDIAEGYSVSREKKESFPLTVTSAQKNPTAFYLCASSIGGTGYQPQHFGDGTRLSIL.

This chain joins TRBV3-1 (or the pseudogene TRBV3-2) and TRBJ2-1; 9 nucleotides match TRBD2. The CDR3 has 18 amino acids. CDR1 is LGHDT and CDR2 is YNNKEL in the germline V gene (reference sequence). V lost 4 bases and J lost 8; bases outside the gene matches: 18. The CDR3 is CASSPLRWGAGGWDEQFF. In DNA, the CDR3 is TGTGCCAGCAGCCCCCTTCGCTGGGGAGCGGGAGGATGGGATGAGCAGTTCTTC.

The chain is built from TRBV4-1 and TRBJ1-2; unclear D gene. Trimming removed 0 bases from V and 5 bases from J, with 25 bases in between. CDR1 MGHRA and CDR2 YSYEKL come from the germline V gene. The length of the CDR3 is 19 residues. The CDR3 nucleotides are TGCGCCAGCAGCCAAGATCGAGAGGGTACGGCGGGCCGGAATTATGGCTACACCTTC. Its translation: CASSQDREGTAGRNYGYTF.

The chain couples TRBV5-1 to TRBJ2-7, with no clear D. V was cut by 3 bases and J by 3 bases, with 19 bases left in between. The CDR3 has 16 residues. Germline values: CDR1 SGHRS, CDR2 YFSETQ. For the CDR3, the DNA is TGCGCCAGCAGCTCCCTCGGTACCACCTTATTCTACGAGCAGTACTTC. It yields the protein CASSSLGTTLFYEQYF.

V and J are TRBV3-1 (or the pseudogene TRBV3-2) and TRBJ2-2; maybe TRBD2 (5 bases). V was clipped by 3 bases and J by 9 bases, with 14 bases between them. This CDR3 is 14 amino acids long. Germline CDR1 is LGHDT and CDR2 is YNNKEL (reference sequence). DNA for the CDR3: TGTGCCAGCAGCCACCCTGACGGGATTAGGGAGCTGTTTTTT. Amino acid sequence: CASSHPDGIRELFF.

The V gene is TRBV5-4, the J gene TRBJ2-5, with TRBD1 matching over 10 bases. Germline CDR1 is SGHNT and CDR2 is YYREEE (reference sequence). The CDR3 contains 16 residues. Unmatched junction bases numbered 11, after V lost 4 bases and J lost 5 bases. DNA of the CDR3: TGTGCCAGCAGCACTACCGACAGGGGGCATCGGGAGACCCAGTACTTC. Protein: CASSTTDRGHRETQYF.

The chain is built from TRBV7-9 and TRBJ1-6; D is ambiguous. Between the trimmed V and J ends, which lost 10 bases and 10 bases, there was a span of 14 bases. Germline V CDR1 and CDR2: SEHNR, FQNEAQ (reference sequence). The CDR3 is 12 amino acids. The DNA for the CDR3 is TGTGCCACCGCGCCGGGTGGGTCACCCCTCCACTTT. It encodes CATAPGGSPLHF.